The clone carrying this T cell receptor (beta chain) was picked up many times. TCRdb itself ran the RT-PCR reads through MiXCR, one entry per CDR3 protein. The sample shows hundreds of thousands of distinct CDR3 sequences, less than 20% of them seen only once. The data were taken from a study of response to subunit inactivated influenza vaccine. CDR1 is MDHEN and CDR2 is SYDVKM in the germline V gene. The CDR3 is 12 residues long. V lost 3 bases and J lost 5, with 8 bases in between. The chain uses TRBV28 and TRBJ2-7; possible D gene TRBD2, 6 bases. This TCR was recovered from a man in his fifties who received an inactivated influenza vaccine. Sequenced material: PBMCs from blood, taken roughly 5 days after vaccination. The CDR3 reads CASSLEGNEQYF. As DNA, the CDR3 is TGTGCCAGCAGTTTGGAGGGGAACGAGCAGTACTTC.